The 7 T cell receptor beta chains in this list originate from one sample, sequenced in a study of blood T cell repertoires in COVID-19. The table came from immunoSEQ multiplex PCR; TCRdb's copy has only in-frame clones and leaves some out. The data contain 140,000 or so clones, 85% to 90% of them seen just once; the ten biggest clones take up approximately 9%. Sequenced: peripheral blood. These receptors were collected from a woman aged 45-65 years with active or convalescent COVID-19.

This clone showed up just once. This chain connects TRBV3-1 (or the pseudogene TRBV3-2) to TRBJ1-2; 9 bases agree with TRBD1. The V segment lost 7 bases and the J segment 7 bases; nucleotides outside the gene matches: 7. The germline gives CDR1 LGHDT, CDR2 YNNKEL (reference sequence). CDR3 length equals 13 residues. This CDR3 is CASMGQGRPGYTF. CDR3 nucleotides: TGTGCCAGCATGGGACAGGGTCGCCCTGGCTACACCTTC.

The DNA for the CDR3 is TGCGCCAGCAGCTGGGGACTAGCCCGCGCGACTCACAATGAGCAGTTCTTC. It specifies CASSWGLARATHNEQFF. This chain joins TRBV5-1 and TRBJ2-1, with 9 bases identical to TRBD2. The CDR3 runs to 17 residues. The J segment lost 5 bases and the V segment lost 3 bases, leaving 12 bases of the junction unmatched. Germline-derived CDR1 and CDR2 are SGHRS and YFSETQ.

The chain uses TRBV21-1 and TRBJ1-2; no check of the table's D call, TRBD1, against the DNA was made. TRBV21-1 is a pseudogene segment. The CDR3 has 13 residues. CDR3 coding DNA: TGTGCCAGCAAAGACACAGGGGGCTATGGCTACACCTTC. Its translation: CASKDTGGYGYTF.

V and J are TRBV6-5 and TRBJ1-2, with D tentatively TRBD1 (5 bases). Trimming removed 8 bases at V and 8 bases at J, with 15 bases between. The CDR3 sequence is 12 residues long. Germline CDR1 MNHEY, CDR2 SVGAGI. The CDR3 coding sequence is TGTGCCAGCCGACAGTACAGCAGCGGCTACACCTTC. Encoded protein: CASRQYSSGYTF.

J is TRBJ1-1 and V is TRBV7-2, with 7 bases lining up with TRBD1. V lost 7 bases and J lost 7; bases outside the gene matches: 9. The CDR3 is 13 amino acids. CDR1 and CDR2 from the germline V gene are SGHTA and FQGNSA. This CDR3 reads CASTLFGTDEAFF. The CDR3 DNA sequence: TGTGCCAGCACCCTGTTTGGGACAGATGAAGCTTTCTTT.

The chain joins TRBV4-1 to TRBJ1-1, with 9 nucleotides matching TRBD1. The junction had 14 bases not matched to a gene; V was cut back by 2 bases and J by 4 bases. The germline V gene has CDR1 MGHRA and CDR2 YSYEKL. The CDR3 runs 18 residues. CDR3 region: CASSQQYTGTGSSTEAFF. The CDR3 DNA is TGCGCCAGCAGCCAACAGTACACTGGGACAGGGTCGAGCACTGAAGCTTTCTTT.

This rearrangement joins TRBV7-9 to TRBJ2-1; D gene ambiguous. Germline assignment: CDR1 SEHNR and CDR2 FQNEAQ (reference sequence). Trimming took off 5 bases at V and 9 bases at J, with 11 bases between the two ends. The CDR3 runs 12 residues. The CDR3 spells CASSLVLAEQFF. The CDR3 DNA is TGTGCCAGCAGCCTCGTCTTAGCTGAGCAGTTCTTC. Combining the CDR3 with reference TRBV7-9 and TRBJ2-1 gives the whole variable domain DTGVSQNPRHKITKRGQNVTFRCDPISEHNRLYWYRQTLGQGPEFLTYFQNEAQLEKSRLLSDRFSAERPKGSFSTLEIQRTEQGDSAMYLCASSLVLAEQFFGPGTRLTVL.